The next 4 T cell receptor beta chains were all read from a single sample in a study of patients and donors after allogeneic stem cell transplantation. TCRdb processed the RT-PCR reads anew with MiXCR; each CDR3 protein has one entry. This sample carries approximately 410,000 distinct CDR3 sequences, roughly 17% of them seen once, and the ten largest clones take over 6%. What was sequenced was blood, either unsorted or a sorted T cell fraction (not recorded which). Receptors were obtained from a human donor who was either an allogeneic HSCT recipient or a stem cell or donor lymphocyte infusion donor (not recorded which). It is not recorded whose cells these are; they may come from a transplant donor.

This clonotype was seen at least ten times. The CDR3: CSVEGGGDTQYF. The CDR3 region has the DNA TGCAGCGTTGAAGGAGGAGGAGATACGCAGTATTTT. This chain links TRBV29-1 with TRBJ2-3, with a tentative D call TRBD2 (5 bases). Trimming took off 1 base at V and 5 bases at J, with 7 bases between the two ends. The CDR3 totals 12 residues. Germline V gene lookup returns CDR1 SQVTM and CDR2 ANQGSEA.

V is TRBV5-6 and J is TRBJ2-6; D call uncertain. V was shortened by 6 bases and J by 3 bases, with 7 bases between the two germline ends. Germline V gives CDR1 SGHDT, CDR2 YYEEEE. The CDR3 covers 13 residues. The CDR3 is CASTSYGANVLTF. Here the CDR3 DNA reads TGTGCCAGCACGTCGTATGGGGCCAACGTCCTGACTTTC.

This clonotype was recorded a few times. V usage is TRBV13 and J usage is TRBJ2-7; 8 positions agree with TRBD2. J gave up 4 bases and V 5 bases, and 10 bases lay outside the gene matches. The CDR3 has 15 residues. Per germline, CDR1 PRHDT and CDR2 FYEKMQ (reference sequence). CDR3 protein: CASSPRGSGIYEQYF. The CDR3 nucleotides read TGTGCCAGCAGCCCACGGGGTAGCGGGATATACGAGCAGTACTTC.

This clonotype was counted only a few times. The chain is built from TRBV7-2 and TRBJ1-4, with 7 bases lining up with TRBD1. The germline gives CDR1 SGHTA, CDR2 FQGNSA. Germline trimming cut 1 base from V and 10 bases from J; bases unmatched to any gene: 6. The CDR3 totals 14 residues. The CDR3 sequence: CASSLGQGSGKLFF. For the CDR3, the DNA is TGTGCCAGCAGCTTAGGACAGGGCTCGGGAAAACTGTTTTTT.